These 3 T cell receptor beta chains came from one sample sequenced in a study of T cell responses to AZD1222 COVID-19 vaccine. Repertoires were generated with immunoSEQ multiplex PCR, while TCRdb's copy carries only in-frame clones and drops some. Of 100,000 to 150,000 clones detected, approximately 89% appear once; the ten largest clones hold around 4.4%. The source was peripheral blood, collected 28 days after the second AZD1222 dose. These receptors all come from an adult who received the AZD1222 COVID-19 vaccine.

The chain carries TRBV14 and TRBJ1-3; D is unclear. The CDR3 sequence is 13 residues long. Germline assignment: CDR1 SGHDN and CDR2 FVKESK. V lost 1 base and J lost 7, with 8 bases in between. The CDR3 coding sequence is TGTGCCAGCAGCCAAGGCCCGGCGAACACCATATATTTT. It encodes CASSQGPANTIYF.

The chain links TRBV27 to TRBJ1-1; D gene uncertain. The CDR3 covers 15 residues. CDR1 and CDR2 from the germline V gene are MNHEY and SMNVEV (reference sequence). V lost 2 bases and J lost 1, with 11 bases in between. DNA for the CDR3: TGTGCCAGCAGTTTAATTGGCAGTCCGAACACTGAAGCTTTCTTT. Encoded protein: CASSLIGSPNTEAFF.

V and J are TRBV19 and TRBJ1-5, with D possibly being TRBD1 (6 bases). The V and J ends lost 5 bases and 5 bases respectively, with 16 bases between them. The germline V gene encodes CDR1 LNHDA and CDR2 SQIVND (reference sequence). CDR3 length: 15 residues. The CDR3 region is CASSASGTNYQPQHF. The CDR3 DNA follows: TGTGCCAGTAGTGCCTCCGGGACAAACTATCAGCCCCAGCATTTT.